The 18 T cell receptor beta chains below all came from one sample that was sequenced in a study of cytomegalovirus exposure and HLA in healthy donors. Researchers ran the PCR with 60 Vbeta and 13 Jbeta primers. Measured with immunoSEQ multiplex PCR; TCRdb has only the in-frame clones, and not every one. The repertoire holds 150,000 to 200,000 clones, with 75% to 85% as singletons. Sequencing was performed on PBMCs. The origin of the receptors is a male donor in good health and CMV-seropositive.

The chain joins TRBV10-3 to TRBJ2-7; no firm D call. Germline CDR1 reads ENHRY; CDR2 reads SYGVKD. This CDR3 has 14 amino acids. V was clipped by 2 bases and J by 3 bases, with 11 bases between them. CDR3 protein: CAISEGTDDYEQYF. DNA of the CDR3: TGTGCCATCAGTGAGGGTACAGATGACTACGAGCAGTACTTC.

J is TRBJ1-6 and V is TRBV5-6; 7 bases are shared with TRBD1. The CDR3 sequence is 14 residues long. The V gene end was trimmed by 0 bases and the J gene end by 9 bases; junction bases not matched to a gene: 3. Germline V CDR1 and CDR2: SGHDT, YYEEEE. CDR3 bases: TGTGCCAGCAGCTTGGGCCAGGGGGGTTCACCCCTCCACTTT. Protein product: CASSLGQGGSPLHF.

The sample holds a few counts of this clone. The rearrangement joins TRBV5-1 to TRBJ2-1; 10 bases line up with TRBD2. The CDR3 loop spans 18 amino acids. V lost 1 base to trimming and J lost 0 bases; unmatched junction nucleotides: 7. CDR1 and CDR2 (germline): SGHRS, YFSETQ. The CDR3 sequence: CASSLSSGGIGSYNEQFF. The CDR3 bases are TGCGCCAGCAGCTTGTCTAGCGGGGGAATAGGCTCCTACAATGAGCAGTTCTTC. Full variable domain (outside the CDR3, taken from reference TRBV5-1 and TRBJ2-1): KAGVTQTPRYLIKTRGQQVTLSCSPISGHRSVSWYQQTPGQGLQFLFEYFSETQRNKGNFPGRFSGRQFSNSRSEMNVSTLELGDSALYLCASSLSSGGIGSYNEQFFGPGTRLTVL.

In nucleotides, the CDR3 is TGTGCCAGCAGCGTAGATGGGGGCGCGGGCACAGATACGCAGTATTTT. Protein: CASSVDGGAGTDTQYF. The rearrangement uses TRBV9 and TRBJ2-3; maybe TRBD1 (6 bases). CDR1 SGDLS and CDR2 YYNGEE come from the germline V gene. The length of the CDR3 is 16 residues. V was cut by 0 bases and J by 1 base, with 12 bases left in between. The variable domain in full, completed from reference TRBV9 and TRBJ2-3, reads DSGVTQTPKHLITATGQRVTLRCSPRSGDLSVYWYQQSLDQGLQFLIQYYNGEERAKGNILERFSAQQFPDLHSELNLSSLELGDSALYFCASSVDGGAGTDTQYFGPGTRLTVL.

CDR3 DNA: TGCGCCAGCAGCCCTGGACAGGTCTACGAGCAGTACTTC. It codes for CASSPGQVYEQYF. This chain uses TRBV5-1 with TRBJ2-7; 7 bases align to TRBD1. Trimming took 4 bases from V and 3 from J; bases not matched to a gene: 4. The CDR3 extends over 13 amino acids. Germline CDR1 reads SGHRS; CDR2 reads YFSETQ.

This clone has just one count. Mismatch with germline at one junction end may stem from a read error. This chain connects TRBV30 to TRBJ1-4; tentative D call: TRBD1 (5 bases). From germline, CDR1 is GTSNPN and CDR2 SVGIG (reference sequence). The length of the CDR3 is 14 residues. The CDR3 here is CAYTKGATYEKLFF. The CDR3 coding sequence is TGTGCCTACACTAAAGGGGCAACTTATGAAAAACTGTTTTTT.

V gene TRBV18 combines with J gene TRBJ2-6, with a possible D match to TRBD1 (6 bases). The germline gives CDR1 KGHSH, CDR2 LQKENI. V was trimmed by 3 bases and J by 1 base, leaving 10 bases between them. The CDR3 contains 16 residues. CDR3 DNA sequence: TGTGCCAGCTCACCGCGAGGGGGATCTGGGGCCAACGTCCTGACTTTC. Its translation: CASSPRGGSGANVLTF.

The J gene is TRBJ1-1, the V gene TRBV2; D gene uncertain. CDR1 and CDR2 from the germline V gene are SNHLY and FYNNEI. Trimming left V 6 bases short and J 11 bases short, with 19 bases between. The CDR3 has 13 residues. The CDR3: CASSPSTTDGAFF. In nucleotides, the CDR3 is TGTGCCAGCAGCCCCAGCACCACCGACGGGGCTTTCTTT.

The chain recombines TRBV5-6 with TRBJ2-5; no clear D gene. The CDR3 has 12 amino acids. The germline V gene has CDR1 SGHDT and CDR2 YYEEEE. Trimming took 4 bases from V and 5 from J, leaving 9 bases between them. The chain's CDR3 is CASSTEEETQYF. The DNA of the CDR3 is TGTGCCAGCAGCACTGAGGAGGAGACCCAGTACTTC.

The CDR3 sequence: CASSWDRAYGYTF. The CDR3 bases are TGCGCCAGCAGCTGGGACAGAGCCTATGGCTACACCTTC. The rearrangement links TRBV5-1 to TRBJ1-2; 7 positions match TRBD1. Unmatched junction bases numbered 3, after V lost 3 bases and J lost 4 bases. Germline CDR1 reads SGHRS; CDR2 reads YFSETQ. CDR3 size: 13 residues.

With respect to this clone: The same CDR3 can be traced to other DNA sequences in this sample. DNA of the CDR3: TGTGCCAGCAGCTTAGGACGGGGCACAGATACGCAGTATTTT. Its protein is CASSLGRGTDTQYF. This sequence joins TRBV7-6 and TRBJ2-3; D unresolved. This CDR3 comprises 14 residues. The germline V gene has CDR1 SGHVS and CDR2 FNYEAQ. V was clipped by 1 base and J by 1 base, with 6 bases between them. Looking up the rest from reference TRBV7-6 and TRBJ2-3 gives the full variable domain: GAGVSQSPRYKVTKRGQDVALRCDPISGHVSLYWYRQALGQGPEFLTYFNYEAQQDKSGLPNDRFSAERPEGSISTLTIQRTEQRDSAMYRCASSLGRGTDTQYFGPGTRLTVL.

The genes are TRBV5-8 and TRBJ2-4; D is unclear. This CDR3 is 15 amino acids long. Per germline, CDR1 SGHTS and CDR2 YDEGEE. V was cut by 2 bases and J by 0 bases, with 9 bases left in between. The CDR3 protein is CASSFPRLAKNIQYF. The CDR3 coding sequence is TGTGCCAGCAGCTTTCCCAGGCTAGCCAAAAACATTCAGTACTTC.

The chain joins TRBV30 to TRBJ1-4; 7 bases match TRBD1. CDR1 is GTSNPN, CDR2 SVGIG, per germline (reference sequence). The CDR3 totals 14 residues. The ends lost 2 bases at V and 12 bases at J; junction bases unmatched: 12. The CDR3 nucleotides are TGTGCCTGGAGTCGGACAGGAACCATTAGGGAACTGTTTTTT. Translating gives CAWSRTGTIRELFF.

The rearrangement links TRBV7-9 to TRBJ2-3; D gene unclear. CDR1 and CDR2 (germline): SEHNR, FQNEAQ (reference sequence). Trimming pared 5 bases from V and 0 bases from J, leaving 12 bases between. The CDR3 has 15 amino acids. The DNA for the CDR3 is TGTGCCAGCAGCCCCTTTACAGTGAGCACAGATACGCAGTATTTT. Protein sequence: CASSPFTVSTDTQYF.

The chain uses TRBV19 and TRBJ1-2; 12 positions match TRBD1. Germline loops: CDR1 LNHDA, CDR2 SQIVND (reference sequence). V was clipped by 3 bases and J by 6 bases; unmatched bases: 2. This CDR3 spans 14 amino acids. The CDR3 reads CASSIGTGGNGYTF. Here the CDR3 DNA reads TGTGCCAGTAGTATTGGGACAGGGGGCAATGGCTACACCTTC.

This chain joins TRBV19 and TRBJ1-5, with D possibly matching TRBD1 (6 bases). Deletions cut 6 bases from V and 5 bases from J, with 11 bases between. Germline V CDR1 and CDR2: LNHDA, SQIVND (reference sequence). The CDR3 has 13 amino acids. For the CDR3, the DNA is TGTGCCAGTAGAGACAGGAGCTATCAGCCCCAGCATTTT. Translating gives CASRDRSYQPQHF.

The gene calls are TRBV5-1 and TRBJ2-7; 10 nucleotides align to TRBD2. V lost 5 bases to trimming and J lost 3 bases; unmatched junction nucleotides: 5. CDR1 is SGHRS, CDR2 YFSETQ, per germline. The CDR3 is 14 residues long. CDR3 nucleotide sequence: TGCGCCAGCAGAGCTCTAGCGGGGGTCTACGAGCAGTACTTC. The encoded protein is CASRALAGVYEQYF.

The chain links TRBV30 to TRBJ1-5; 7 positions match TRBD1. With V trimmed by 4 bases and J by 2 bases, 2 bases remained unmatched. This CDR3 has 13 residues. Germline V lookup: CDR1 GTSNPN, CDR2 SVGIG (reference sequence). The CDR3 nucleotides read TGTGCCTGGAACAGGGGCGGCAATCAGCCCCAGCATTTT. It codes for CAWNRGGNQPQHF.